Sequencing of this T cell receptor (beta chain) was carried out in a study of blood T cell repertoires in COVID-19. Per the germline V gene, CDR1 is SGDLS and CDR2 is YYNGEE. V lost 0 bases and J lost 3; bases outside the gene matches: 6. The CDR3 spans 18 residues. As handled by the study authors: Estimated nucleated cell counts came from reference gene primer amplification. Some clones are missing from TCRdb's copy, which holds only in-frame ones; the method was immunoSEQ multiplex PCR. That table furnishes V, J and clone size, whereas the DNA furnished D and trimming. Among tens of thousands of clones, 82% were seen once, and the ten largest hold roughly a third.

The sequence came from a human donor in a cohort sampled during active COVID-19. The chain employs TRBV9 and TRBJ2-3, with 14 bases aligning to TRBD2. Sequencing was performed on peripheral blood. The CDR3 sequence: CASSVGRLAGGLTDTQYF. The CDR3 region has the DNA TGTGCCAGCAGCGTAGGGAGACTAGCGGGAGGGTTGACAGATACGCAGTATTTT.